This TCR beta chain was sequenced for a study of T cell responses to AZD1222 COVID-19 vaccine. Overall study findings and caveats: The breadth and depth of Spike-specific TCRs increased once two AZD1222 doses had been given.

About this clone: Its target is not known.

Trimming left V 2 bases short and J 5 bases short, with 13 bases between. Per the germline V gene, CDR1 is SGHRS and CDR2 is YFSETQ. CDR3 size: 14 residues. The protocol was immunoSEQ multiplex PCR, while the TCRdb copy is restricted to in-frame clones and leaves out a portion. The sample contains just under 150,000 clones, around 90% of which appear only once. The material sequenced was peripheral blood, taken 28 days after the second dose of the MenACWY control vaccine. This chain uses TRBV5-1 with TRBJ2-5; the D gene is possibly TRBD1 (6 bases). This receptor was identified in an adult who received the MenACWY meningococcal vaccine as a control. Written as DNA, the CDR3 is TGCGCCAGCAGCTTAGGGGGAGCTAGGGAGACCCAGTACTTC. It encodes CASSLGGARETQYF.